This TCR beta chain was identified during a study of PD-1 blockade in mismatch repair-deficient tumors. On the study more broadly: All were previously treated, progressing patients with around 12 mismatch repair-deficient cancer types. Study findings and constraints: After pembrolizumab, tumor-resident clones rose rapidly, then generally contracted before radiologic responses.

In regard to this clone: Its antigen is unknown.

Every patient had mismatch repair deficiency by PCR or immunohistochemistry. This table comes from immunoSEQ multiplex PCR, and its TCRdb copy is limited to in-frame clones, with some not included. The table has around 37,000 clones, 65% to 85% seen once. Trimming took 2 bases from V and 2 from J; bases not matched to a gene: 7. This CDR3 spans 17 amino acids. From germline, CDR1 is LGHNA and CDR2 YNFKEQ. This chain links TRBV4-2 with TRBJ2-3; 10 bases are shared with TRBD1. The TCR was taken from an adult with mismatch repair-deficient cancer. This material consisted of PBMCs, taken approximately 9 months after starting pembrolizumab. The CDR3, as DNA: TGTGCCAGCAGCCAAACCCCCGGGACAGGGGACACAGATACGCAGTATTTT. This codes for CASSQTPGTGDTDTQYF.